This T cell receptor beta chain was retrieved from a study of shared clonotypes between healthy human individuals. Findings and limits, study-wide: Memory subsets generally showed lower estimated richness than naive subsets.

Here immunoSEQ multiplex PCR was the method, and the copy in TCRdb shows in-frame clones only, minus some. The data contain roughly 1,800,000 clones, about 94% of them singletons. Terminally differentiated effector memory CD45RA+ cells were excluded from the naive CD8 cells, which were CD45RO-negative and positively selected for CCR7. CDR1 MDHEN and CDR2 SYDVKM come from the germline V gene. CDR3 length: 16 residues. The ends lost 6 bases at V and 1 base at J; junction bases unmatched: 9. This clone was seen a handful of times. Its matching antigen is unknown. This sequence joins TRBV28 and TRBJ1-1; 9 bases agree with TRBD1. The TCR originated in a man between 18 and 29 years old in good health. Material for sequencing was naive CD8+ T cells sorted from blood. The CDR3 bases are TGTGCCAGCAGCCAAACTGACAGGGGGAAGAACACTGAAGCTTTCTTT. Protein: CASSQTDRGKNTEAFF.